The 26 T cell receptor beta chains presented below share a single source sample, sequenced in a study of blood T cell repertoires in COVID-19 (dated by TCRdb to the early 2020s). Library construction relied on the immunoSEQ multiplex PCR assay. What TCRdb holds here is the immuneACCESS table cut down to in-frame rearrangements. Part of the clones is not present; checked against another copy, under half of the missing clones reflect an unresolved V gene, and the others are unexplained. In all, the sample holds a few hundred thousand clones, and roughly 89% of those were seen once. Approximately 9% of the sample is in the top ten clones. The sample was PBMCs or T cells enriched from blood (not recorded which). The origin of the receptors is a woman younger than 35 who had recovered from COVID-19.

J is TRBJ1-5 and V is TRBV18; D not resolved. V was pared by 3 bases and J by 0 bases, with 9 bases between. Germline-derived CDR1 and CDR2 are KGHSH and LQKENI. This CDR3 is 15 amino acids long. The CDR3 reads CASSPLRDSNQPQHF. CDR3 DNA sequence: TGTGCCAGCTCACCTCTCCGGGATAGCAATCAGCCCCAGCATTTT.

The gene calls are TRBV12-3 or TRBV12-4 and TRBJ1-1; maybe TRBD1 (6 bases). V lost 8 bases, J lost 0 bases, and 10 bases lay in between. The CDR3 is 13 amino acids. CDR3: CASQGGLNTEAFF. CDR3 nucleotides: TGTGCCAGCCAAGGGGGATTGAACACTGAAGCTTTCTTT.

The chain uses TRBV9 and TRBJ1-4, with D possibly being TRBD1 (5 bases). Germline V gene lookup returns CDR1 SGDLS and CDR2 YYNGEE. Between the trimmed V and J ends, which lost 0 bases and 6 bases, there was a span of 15 bases. The CDR3 totals 16 residues. The CDR3 loop reads CASSVGPQGIDEKLFF. The CDR3, as DNA: TGTGCCAGCAGCGTAGGACCGCAGGGCATTGATGAAAAACTGTTTTTT.

The rearrangement uses TRBV5-6 and TRBJ2-1; 12 bases map to TRBD2. CDR1 and CDR2 (germline): SGHDT, YYEEEE. The trim removed 0 bases at V and 6 bases at J, leaving 4 bases unmatched. The CDR3 is 16 residues long. The CDR3 nucleotides are TGTGCCAGCAGCTTGGGCGCTAGCGGGAGGGCCAATGAGCAGTTCTTC. It specifies CASSLGASGRANEQFF.

The genes are TRBV28 and TRBJ2-1, with D hard to call. The CDR3 runs 13 residues. V lost 2 bases, J lost 13 bases, and 15 bases lay in between. Germline values: CDR1 MDHEN, CDR2 SYDVKM. CDR3 protein: CASSLEQRYRQFF. CDR3 coding DNA: TGTGCCAGCAGTTTAGAACAGAGATACCGACAGTTCTTC.

V and J are TRBV18 and TRBJ1-5, with D possibly matching TRBD1 (6 bases). V was clipped by 3 bases and J by 2 bases, with 14 bases between them. There are 16 residues in the CDR3. The germline V gene has CDR1 KGHSH and CDR2 LQKENI. As DNA, the CDR3 is TGTGCCAGCTCACCCATCGCCGGACAGCGCAATCAGCCCCAGCATTTT. Translation gives CASSPIAGQRNQPQHF.

The chain joins TRBV19 to TRBJ1-1; D possibly corresponds to TRBD1 (6 bases). The germline CDR1 and CDR2 sequences are LNHDA and SQIVND (reference sequence). This CDR3 spans 13 amino acids. Trimming shortened V by 7 bases and J by 0 bases, and 9 bases separated the two germline ends. The CDR3 protein is CASKTGMNTEAFF. The CDR3 DNA sequence: TGTGCCAGTAAAACAGGGATGAACACTGAAGCTTTCTTT.

J is TRBJ1-6 and V is TRBV5-4; tentatively, D is TRBD1 (6 bases). Germline V gene sequence: CDR1 SGHNT, CDR2 YYREEE (reference sequence). This CDR3 comprises 14 residues. Deletions cut 1 base from V and 10 bases from J, with 12 bases between. The CDR3 region has the DNA TGTGCCAGCAGCTTGACAGGGTCGGCGTCACCCCTCCACTTT. This sequence encodes CASSLTGSASPLHF.

The chain is built from TRBV7-8 and TRBJ2-7, with D perhaps matching TRBD2 (5 bases). This CDR3 spans 15 amino acids. V shed 5 bases and J shed 0 bases, with 14 bases lying between them. CDR1 and CDR2 from the germline V gene are SGHVS and FQNEAQ. CDR3 sequence reads: CASSPRLANSYEQYF. For the CDR3, the DNA is TGTGCCAGCAGCCCGCGCCTAGCAAACTCCTACGAGCAGTACTTC.

The chain recombines TRBV27 with TRBJ2-5, with D possibly matching TRBD2 (6 bases). Germline V gene sequence: CDR1 MNHEY, CDR2 SMNVEV (reference sequence). With 5 bases removed from V and 1 base from J, the gap between germline ends came to 11 bases. CDR3 size: 14 residues. CDR3 sequence: CASSLISGQETQYF. The DNA for the CDR3 is TGTGCCAGCAGTCTAATTAGCGGCCAAGAGACCCAGTACTTC.

The rearrangement links TRBV30 to TRBJ1-3, with TRBD1 matching over 10 bases. This CDR3 contains 17 residues. The V gene's germline CDR1 is GTSNPN and CDR2 SVGIG (reference sequence). V gave up 5 bases and J gave up 0 bases; unmatched junction bases: 10. DNA of the CDR3: TGTGCCTGGGACGATGGGGACAGGGGTTTCTCTGGAAACACCATATATTTT. It translates to CAWDDGDRGFSGNTIYF.

The V call is TRBV10-3, the J call TRBJ2-3; TRBD2 agrees at 9 bases. This CDR3 is 15 amino acids long. Germline V lookup: CDR1 ENHRY, CDR2 SYGVKD. Losses at the gene ends were 8 bases for V and 7 bases for J; bases not matched to a gene: 13. CDR3 nucleotides: TGTGCCATCGGAGGGGGGCTAGCGGGGCACCATACGCAGTATTTT. Amino acids: CAIGGGLAGHHTQYF.

This chain links TRBV2 with TRBJ1-2; 9 bases line up with TRBD1. CDR1 SNHLY and CDR2 FYNNEI come from the germline V gene. V was clipped by 6 bases and J by 2 bases; unmatched bases: 13. The CDR3 length is 17 residues. The CDR3 bases are TGTGCCAGCAGGTTTTACACCGGGACAGGGACCAACTATGGCTACACCTTC. This codes for CASRFYTGTGTNYGYTF.

The J gene is TRBJ2-5, the V gene TRBV25-1; 8 bases are shared with TRBD1. CDR1 is MGHDK and CDR2 is SYGVNS in the germline V gene. After removal of 3 bases from V and 4 bases from J, the junction contained 7 bases not matched to a gene. CDR3 length: 15 amino acids. CDR3 DNA: TGTGCCAGCAGTGACTGGGGCAGGGGGCTAGAGACCCAGTACTTC. It specifies CASSDWGRGLETQYF.

The chain joins TRBV5-1 to TRBJ1-6; a weak D match, TRBD1 (6 bases). The CDR3 consists of 15 residues. Between the trimmed V and J ends, which lost 0 bases and 9 bases, there was a span of 13 bases. Per germline, CDR1 SGHRS and CDR2 YFSETQ. The CDR3 sequence: CASSLEGGSSSPLHF. The DNA for the CDR3 is TGCGCCAGCAGCTTGGAAGGGGGAAGTAGTTCACCCCTCCACTTT.

This chain links TRBV9 with TRBJ2-2; D perhaps matches TRBD1 (6 bases). The CDR3 consists of 16 residues. Germline values: CDR1 SGDLS, CDR2 YYNGEE. The ends were cut back, 4 bases at V and 3 bases at J, with 16 bases in the middle. The CDR3 here is CASSLRQEPYTGELFF. The DNA of the CDR3 is TGTGCCAGCAGCCTAAGACAGGAACCCTACACCGGGGAGCTGTTTTTT.

The gene calls are TRBV5-1 and TRBJ2-1, with D perhaps TRBD2 (6 bases). Germline V gene lookup returns CDR1 SGHRS and CDR2 YFSETQ. V dropped 0 bases and J dropped 1 base, with 11 bases sitting between them. The CDR3 has 16 residues. In nucleotides, the CDR3 is TGCGCCAGCAGCTTGGATGCGGGAAAGTCCTACAATGAGCAGTTCTTC. Its translation is CASSLDAGKSYNEQFF.

This clone turned up a few times. CDR3 protein: CASRGQVDTQYF. In DNA form, the CDR3 reads TGTGCCAGCAGGGGACAGGTAGATACGCAGTATTTT. V gene TRBV2 combines with J gene TRBJ2-3, with 8 bases lining up with TRBD1. V was pared by 6 bases and J by 5 bases, with 1 base of the junction left unmatched. The germline V gene encodes CDR1 SNHLY and CDR2 FYNNEI. The CDR3 spans 12 residues.

V gene TRBV6-5 combines with J gene TRBJ1-1; weak D call: TRBD1 (6 bases). The CDR3 runs 15 residues. The V end was cut by 0 bases, the J end by 0 bases, with 8 bases between. Per the germline V gene, CDR1 is MNHEY and CDR2 is SVGAGI. This CDR3 is CASSYSDRLNTEAFF. The DNA for the CDR3 is TGTGCCAGCAGTTACTCCGACAGGCTGAACACTGAAGCTTTCTTT.

This rearrangement joins TRBV25-1 to TRBJ1-1, with 8 bases identical to TRBD1. The germline V gene encodes CDR1 MGHDK and CDR2 SYGVNS. This CDR3 has 14 residues. V gave up 6 bases and J gave up 3 bases; unmatched junction bases: 6. The CDR3 DNA sequence: TGTGCCAGCAGCCGGGACAGGTGGGACACTGAAGCTTTCTTT. Translation gives CASSRDRWDTEAFF.

The chain combines TRBV27 with TRBJ1-1; 8 bases agree with TRBD1. V was clipped by 8 bases and J by 0 bases; unmatched bases: 2. From germline, CDR1 is MNHEY and CDR2 SMNVEV (reference sequence). This CDR3 is 13 amino acids long. For the CDR3, the DNA is TGTGCCAGCCGGGACAGGCTGAACACTGAAGCTTTCTTT. Amino acids: CASRDRLNTEAFF.

DNA for the CDR3: TGTGCCAGCAGCTTAGTCGGGGGAGTGTTTGAGCAGTTCTTC. It codes for CASSLVGGVFEQFF. The gene calls are TRBV7-2 and TRBJ2-1; possible D gene TRBD2, 6 bases. Trimming took off 1 base at V and 9 bases at J, with 13 bases between the two ends. Germline V CDR1 and CDR2: SGHTA, FQGNSA. The CDR3 totals 14 residues.

J is TRBJ2-3 and V is TRBV7-8, with TRBD1 identical over 7 bases. CDR3 size: 14 residues. Germline loops: CDR1 SGHVS, CDR2 FQNEAQ. With 4 bases clipped from V and 4 bases from J, the junction kept 5 bases outside the gene matches. CDR3 in amino acids: CASSSGGAADTQYF. CDR3 DNA: TGTGCCAGCAGCTCAGGGGGAGCGGCAGATACGCAGTATTTT.

This chain joins TRBV11-2 and TRBJ2-3; 11 positions match TRBD2. The CDR3 loop spans 18 amino acids. The germline gives CDR1 SGHAT, CDR2 FQNNGV. V lost 0 bases and J lost 0; bases outside the gene matches: 5. The CDR3 bases are TGTGCCAGCAGCTTAGAACTAGCGGGGGCCACCAGCACAGATACGCAGTATTTT. Translating it yields CASSLELAGATSTDTQYF.

This clone came up once. This chain joins TRBV7-3 and TRBJ2-7; 7 bases are a match to TRBD1. V trimming: 4 bases; J trimming: 3 bases; junction bases outside the gene matches: 9. This CDR3 region has 15 residues. Germline values: CDR1 SGHTA, CDR2 FQGTGA. The CDR3 DNA reads TGTGCCAGCAGCTCATCAGGGGGAGACAACTACGAGCAGTACTTC. As protein: CASSSSGGDNYEQYF.

The J gene is TRBJ1-1, the V gene TRBV19; maybe TRBD1 (5 bases). This CDR3 contains 12 residues. From germline, CDR1 is LNHDA and CDR2 SQIVND (reference sequence). V was shortened by 4 bases and J by 4 bases, with 7 bases between the two germline ends. Written as DNA, the CDR3 is TGTGCCAGTAGTAATACAGGCACTGAAGCTTTCTTT. Translated, it gives CASSNTGTEAFF.